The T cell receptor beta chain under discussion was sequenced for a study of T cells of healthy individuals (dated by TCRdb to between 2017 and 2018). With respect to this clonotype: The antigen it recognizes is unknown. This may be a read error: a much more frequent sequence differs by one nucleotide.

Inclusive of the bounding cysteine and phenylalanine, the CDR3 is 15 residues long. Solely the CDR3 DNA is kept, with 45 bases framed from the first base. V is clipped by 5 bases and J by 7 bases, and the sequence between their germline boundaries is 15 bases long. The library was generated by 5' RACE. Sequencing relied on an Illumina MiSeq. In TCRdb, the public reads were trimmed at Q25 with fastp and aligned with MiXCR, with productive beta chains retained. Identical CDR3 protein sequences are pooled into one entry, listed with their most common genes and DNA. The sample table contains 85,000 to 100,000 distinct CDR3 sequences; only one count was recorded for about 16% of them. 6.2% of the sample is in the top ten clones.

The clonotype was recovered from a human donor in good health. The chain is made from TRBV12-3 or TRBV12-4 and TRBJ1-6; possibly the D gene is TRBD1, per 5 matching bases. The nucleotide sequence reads TGTGCCAGCAGTCTCCGGGACGGGGAGAATTCACCCCTCCACTTT. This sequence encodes CASSLRDGENSPLHF.